The rows below give T cell receptor beta chains drawn from one sample of a study of tumor-infiltrating lymphocytes in primary liver carcinoma. TCRdb redid the calling of the multiplex PCR reads with MiXCR, one entry per CDR3 protein. The table lists about 210,000 distinct CDR3 sequences, around four fifths of them singletons. The sequenced sample was tumor tissue from primary liver carcinoma. These receptors originate from a man aged 35-49 years with primary liver carcinoma and hepatitis B virus infection. Both conserved end residues are part of each CDR3. A D gene is named only where the DNA matches it firmly. Clone size is stated in some rows and not others, as once, few, many or a class when expanded.

TRBV6-9	TRBJ2-2	.	.	CASARVGTGELFF	TGTGCTAGCGCCAGGGTGGGCACCGGGGAGCTGTTTTTT
TRBV29-1	TRBJ2-7	TRBD1	.	CSVEGGTGGQHYF	TGCAGCGTTGAAGGGGGGACAGGGGGGCAGCACTACTTC
TRBV12-3/TRBV12-4	TRBJ1-5	.	.	CASTSAAQANQSQHF	TGTGCCAGCACCTCCGCAGCGCAAGCTAACCAGTCCCAGCATTTT
TRBV19	TRBJ1-2	.	.	CASWPSGDYGYTF	TGTGCCAGCTGGCCAAGTGGCGACTATGGCTACACCTTC
TRBV12-3/TRBV12-4	TRBJ2-3	TRBD2	many	CASSRRTSGSTDTQYF	TGTGCCAGCAGCCGTCGGACTAGCGGGAGCACAGATACGCAGTATTTT
TRBV4-2	TRBJ2-1	TRBD2	.	CARSQATSGLTSYNEQFF	TGTGCCAGAAGCCAAGCGACTAGCGGGCTCACCTCCTACAATGAGCAGTTCTTC
TRBV4-3	TRBJ2-5	.	.	CASSQTFGSWKTEYF	TGCGCCAGCAGCCAAACGTTCGGGTCTTGGAAGACCGAGTACTTC
TRBV14	TRBJ1-1	.	.	CASSQADLDIEVFF	TGTGCCAGCAGCCAAGCAGATTTGGACATTGAAGTTTTCTTT
TRBV12-3/TRBV12-4	TRBJ2-2	TRBD2	.	CVSRAGTSQVGELFF	TGTGTCAGCAGAGCCGGGACTAGTCAAGTCGGGGAACTGTTTTTT
TRBV29-1	TRBJ1-1	.	.	CSVAPEWGMNTEAFF	TGTAGTGTTGCCCCGGAATGGGGAATGAACACTGAAGCTTTCTTT
TRBV29-1	TRBJ1-3	TRBD1	once	CSVEGGTVMNTIYF	TGCAGCGTTGAGGGGGGGACAGTAATGAACACCATATATTTT
TRBV10-2	TRBJ1-2	.	.	CTCSGQGMNYDYTF	TGCACCTGCAGTGGGCAGGGGATGAACTATGACTACACCTTC
TRBV5-6	TRBJ2-1	.	.	CASSLVAGSGGNEQFF	TGTGCCAGCAGCTTGGTTGCGGGATCTGGGGGTAATGAGCAGTTCTTC
TRBV12-3/TRBV12-4	TRBJ1-2	TRBD1	.	CASNPGQGDGYTF	TGTGCCAGCAACCCGGGACAGGGAGACGGCTACACCTTC
TRBV10-1	TRBJ2-7	TRBD2	.	CASNGETSGYEQYF	TGCGCCAGTAATGGGGAGACTAGCGGATACGAGCAGTACTTC
TRBV4-3	TRBJ2-1	TRBD2	once	CTSSQEAGVEQFF	TGCACCAGCAGCCAAGAGGCGGGAGTCGAGCAGTTCTTC
TRBV5-6	TRBJ1-5	.	.	CASSGGGGSNQPQHF	TGTGCCAGCAGCGGCGGGGGGGGGAGCAATCAGCCCCAGCATTTT
TRBV5-1	TRBJ2-3	TRBD1	.	CSSNGQGVPVTQYF	TGCTCCAGCAACGGACAGGGAGTACCAGTTACGCAGTATTTT
TRBV13	TRBJ2-3	TRBD1	.	CASSPGTGGTDTQSF	TGTGCCAGCAGCCCTGGGACAGGGGGCACAGATACGCAATCTTTT
TRBV12-3/TRBV12-4	TRBJ2-5	.	.	CASSFYSVTQYF	TGTGCCAGCAGCTTTTATTCAGTGACCCAGTACTTC
TRBV4-2	TRBJ2-1	TRBD2	.	CASSQDCTGPAGGPLEQFF	TGTGCCAGCAGCCAAGATTGTACCGGCCCAGCGGGAGGGCCGTTGGAACAGTTCTTC
TRBV10-3	TRBJ2-3	.	.	CAISASSMTRGGTDTQFF	TGTGCCATCAGTGCATCCTCAATGACTAGGGGGGGCACAGATACGCAGTTTTTT
TRBV11-1	TRBJ2-1	TRBD2	.	CASCIYRSAGGYYNEQFF	TGTGCCAGCTGCATATACCGCTCCGCGGGAGGGTACTACAATGAGCAGTTCTTC
TRBV12-3/TRBV12-4	TRBJ2-5	.	.	CASSLSGLEIQYF	TGTGCCAGCAGTTTATCCGGGCTGGAGATCCAGTACTTC
TRBV12-3/TRBV12-4	TRBJ2-2	TRBD2	.	CASNPKASGRWGELFF	TGTGCCAGCAATCCCAAGGCTAGCGGGAGATGGGGGGAGCTGTTTTTT
TRBV6-5	TRBJ1-5	.	.	CASSYGGKRPQHF	TGTGCCAGCAGTTACGGGGGCAAACGGCCCCAGCATTTT
TRBV14	TRBJ1-1	TRBD1	.	CASSQNRTGSRNTEAFF	TGTGCCAGCAGCCAAAACAGGACAGGGAGCAGGAACACTGAAGCTTTCTTT
TRBV7-2	TRBJ1-5	.	.	CASSLTGRNGNQPQHF	TGTGCCAGCAGCTTAACAGGCAGGAACGGCAATCAGCCCCAGCATTTT
TRBV29-1	TRBJ2-7	.	.	CIVRPSGVKSCEQYF	TGCATCGTACGCCCTTCCGGGGTCAAGTCCTGCGAGCAGTACTTC
TRBV24-1	TRBJ2-5	TRBD1	few	CATSELQGAKETQYF	TGTGCCACCAGTGAGCTACAGGGGGCAAAAGAGACCCAGTACTTC
TRBV11-2	TRBJ2-1	TRBD2	once	CASNYLGTSGSNEQLF	TGTGCCAGCAACTACCTCGGGACTAGCGGTAGCAATGAGCAGCTCTTC
TRBV2	TRBJ1-2	TRBD1	.	CTSSAPGGTGYDYTF	TGTACCAGCAGTGCCCCGGGAGGGACAGGGTATGACTACACCTTC
TRBV4-2	TRBJ2-3	.	.	CASSQEATYTDRQYF	TGTGCCAGCAGTCAGGAGGCTACTTACACAGATAGGCAGTATTTT
TRBV7-3	TRBJ2-1	.	.	CASSLGYNNEQLF	TGTGCCAGCAGCCTCGGATACAACAATGAGCAGTTGTTC
TRBV28	TRBJ2-2	TRBD2	.	CASSASGRATGELFF	TGTGCAAGCAGTGCTAGCGGGAGGGCTACCGGGGAGCTGTTTTTC
TRBV11-1	TRBJ2-5	TRBD2	.	CASTLTGLTRETQYF	TGTGCCAGCACCCTCACGGGACTAACGAGAGAAACCCAGTACTTC
TRBV6-1	TRBJ1-4	.	.	CASSTFLFGAALTANEKLFF	TGCGCCAGCAGTACGTTTCTTTTCGGGGCAGCACTTACTGCTAATGAAAAACTGTTTTTT